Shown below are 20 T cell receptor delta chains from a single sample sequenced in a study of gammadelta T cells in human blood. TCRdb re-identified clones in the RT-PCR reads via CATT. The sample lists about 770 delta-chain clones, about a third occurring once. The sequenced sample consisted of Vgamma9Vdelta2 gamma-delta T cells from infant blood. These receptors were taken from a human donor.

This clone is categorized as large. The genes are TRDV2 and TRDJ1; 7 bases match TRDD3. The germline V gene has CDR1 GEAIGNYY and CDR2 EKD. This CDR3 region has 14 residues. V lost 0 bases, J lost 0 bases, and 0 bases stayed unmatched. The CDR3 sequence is CACDTWGNTDKLIF. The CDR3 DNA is TGTGCCTGTGACACCTGGGGGAACACCGATAAACTCATCTTT.

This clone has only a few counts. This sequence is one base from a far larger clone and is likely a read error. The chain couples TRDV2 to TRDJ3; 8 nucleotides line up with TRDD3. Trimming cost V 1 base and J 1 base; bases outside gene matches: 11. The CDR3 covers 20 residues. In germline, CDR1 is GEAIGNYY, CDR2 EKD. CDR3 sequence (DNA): TGTGCCTGTGACACTGGCTGGGGGAGCCGCCAGTCCTGGGACACCCGACAGATGTTTTTC. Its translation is CACDTGWGSRQSWDTRQMFF.

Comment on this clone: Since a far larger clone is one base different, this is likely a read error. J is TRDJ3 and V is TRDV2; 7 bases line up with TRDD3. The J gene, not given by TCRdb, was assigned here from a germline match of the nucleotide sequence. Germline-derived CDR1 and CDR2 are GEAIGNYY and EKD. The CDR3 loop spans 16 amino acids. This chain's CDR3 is CACDVLGPWDNRQMFF. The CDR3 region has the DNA TGTGCCTGTGACGTACTGGGGCCCTGGGACAACCGACAGATGTTTTTC.

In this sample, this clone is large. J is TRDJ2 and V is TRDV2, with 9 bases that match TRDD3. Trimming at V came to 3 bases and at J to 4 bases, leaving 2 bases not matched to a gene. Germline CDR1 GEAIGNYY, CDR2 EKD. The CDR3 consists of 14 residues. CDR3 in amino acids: CACDVLGETAQLFF. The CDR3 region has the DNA TGTGCCTGTGACGTACTGGGGGAGACAGCACAACTCTTCTTT.

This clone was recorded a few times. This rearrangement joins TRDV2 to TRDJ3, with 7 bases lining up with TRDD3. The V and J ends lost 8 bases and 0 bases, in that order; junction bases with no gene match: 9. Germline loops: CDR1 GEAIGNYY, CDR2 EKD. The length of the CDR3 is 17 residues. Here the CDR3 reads CAYVGIQSSWDTRQMFF. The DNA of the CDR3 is TGTGCCTATGTCGGGATACAAAGCTCCTGGGACACCCGACAGATGTTTTTC.

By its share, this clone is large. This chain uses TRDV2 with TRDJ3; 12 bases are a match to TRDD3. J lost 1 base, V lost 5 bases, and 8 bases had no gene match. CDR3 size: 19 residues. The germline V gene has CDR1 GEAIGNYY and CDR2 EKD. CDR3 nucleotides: TGTGCCTGTGTCCCGCTGGGGGATACGAGGTCCTGGGACACCCGACAGATGTTTTTC. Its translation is CACVPLGDTRSWDTRQMFF.

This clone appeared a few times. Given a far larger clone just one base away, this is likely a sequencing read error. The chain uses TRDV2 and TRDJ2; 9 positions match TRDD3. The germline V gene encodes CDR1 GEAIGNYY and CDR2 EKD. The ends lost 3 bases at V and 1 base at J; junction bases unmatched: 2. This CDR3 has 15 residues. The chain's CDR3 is CACDALGDLTAQLFF. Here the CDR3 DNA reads TGTGCCTGTGACGCACTGGGGGATTTGACAGCACAACTCTTCTTT.

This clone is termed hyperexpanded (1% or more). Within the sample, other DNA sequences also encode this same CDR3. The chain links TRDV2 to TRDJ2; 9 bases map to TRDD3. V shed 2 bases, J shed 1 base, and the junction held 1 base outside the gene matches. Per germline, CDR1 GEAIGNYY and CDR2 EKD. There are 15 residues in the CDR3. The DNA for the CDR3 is TGTGCCTGTGACATACTGGGGGATTTGACAGCACAACTCTTCTTT. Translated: CACDILGDLTAQLFF.

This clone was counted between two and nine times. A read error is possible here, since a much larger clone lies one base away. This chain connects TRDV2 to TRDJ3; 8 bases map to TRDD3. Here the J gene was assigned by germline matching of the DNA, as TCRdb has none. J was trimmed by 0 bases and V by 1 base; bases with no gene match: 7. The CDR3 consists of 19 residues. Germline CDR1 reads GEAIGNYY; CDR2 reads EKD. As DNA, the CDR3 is TGTGCCTGTGACACGGCTGGGGGAGCACCCTCCTGGGACACCCGACAGATGTTTTTC. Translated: CACDTAGGAPSWDTRQMFF.

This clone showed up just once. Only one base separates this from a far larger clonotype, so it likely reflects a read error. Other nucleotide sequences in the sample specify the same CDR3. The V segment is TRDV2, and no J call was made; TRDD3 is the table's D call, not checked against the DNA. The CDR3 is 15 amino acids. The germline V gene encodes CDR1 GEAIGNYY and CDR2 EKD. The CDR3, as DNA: TGTGCCTGTGACGTACTGGGGGATTTGACAGCACAACCCTTCTTT. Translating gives CACDVLGDLTAQPFF.

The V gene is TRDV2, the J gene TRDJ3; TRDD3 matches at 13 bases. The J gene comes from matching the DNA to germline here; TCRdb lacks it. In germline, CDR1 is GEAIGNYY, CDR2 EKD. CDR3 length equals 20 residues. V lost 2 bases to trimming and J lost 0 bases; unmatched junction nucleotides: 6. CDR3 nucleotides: TGTGCCTGTGACATACTGGGGGATACGCGGAGCTCCTGGGACACCCGACAGATGTTTTTC. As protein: CACDILGDTRSSWDTRQMFF.

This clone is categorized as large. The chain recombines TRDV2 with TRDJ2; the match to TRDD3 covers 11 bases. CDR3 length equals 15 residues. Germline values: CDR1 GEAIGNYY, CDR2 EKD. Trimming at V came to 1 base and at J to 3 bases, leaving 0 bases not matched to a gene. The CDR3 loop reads CACDTLGDMTAQLFF. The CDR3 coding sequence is TGTGCCTGTGACACACTGGGGGATATGACAGCACAACTCTTCTTT.

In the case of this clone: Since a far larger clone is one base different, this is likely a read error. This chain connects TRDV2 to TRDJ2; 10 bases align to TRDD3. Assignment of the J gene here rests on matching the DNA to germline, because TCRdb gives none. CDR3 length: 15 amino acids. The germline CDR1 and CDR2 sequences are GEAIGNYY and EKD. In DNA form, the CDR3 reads TGTGCCTGTGACACACTGGGGGATTTGGCAGCACAACTCTTCTTT. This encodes CACDTLGDLAAQLFF.

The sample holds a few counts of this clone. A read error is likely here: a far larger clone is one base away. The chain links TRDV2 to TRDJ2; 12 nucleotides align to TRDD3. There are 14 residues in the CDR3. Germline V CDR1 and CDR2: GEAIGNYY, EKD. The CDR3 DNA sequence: TGTGCCTGTGACATACTGGGGGATACAGAACAACTCTTCTTT. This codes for CACDILGDTEQLFF.

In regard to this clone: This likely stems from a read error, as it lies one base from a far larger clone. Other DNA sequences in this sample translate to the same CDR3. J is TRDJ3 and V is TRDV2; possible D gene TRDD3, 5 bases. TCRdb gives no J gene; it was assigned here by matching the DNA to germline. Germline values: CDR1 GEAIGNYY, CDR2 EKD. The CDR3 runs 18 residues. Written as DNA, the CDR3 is TGTGCCTGTGACACCGTGGGGACTAGCTCCTGGGATACCCGACAGATGTTTTTC. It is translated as CACDTVGTSSWDTRQMFF.

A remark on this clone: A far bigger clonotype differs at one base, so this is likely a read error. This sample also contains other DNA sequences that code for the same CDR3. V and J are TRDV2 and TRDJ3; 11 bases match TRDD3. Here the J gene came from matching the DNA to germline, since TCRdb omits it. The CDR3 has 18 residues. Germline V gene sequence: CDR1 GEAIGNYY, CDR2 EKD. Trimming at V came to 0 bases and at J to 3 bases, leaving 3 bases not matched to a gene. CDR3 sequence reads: CACDTVLGDSWDTRQMFF. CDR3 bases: TGTGCCTGTGACACCGTACTGGGGGATAGCTGGGACACCCGACAGATGTTTTTC.

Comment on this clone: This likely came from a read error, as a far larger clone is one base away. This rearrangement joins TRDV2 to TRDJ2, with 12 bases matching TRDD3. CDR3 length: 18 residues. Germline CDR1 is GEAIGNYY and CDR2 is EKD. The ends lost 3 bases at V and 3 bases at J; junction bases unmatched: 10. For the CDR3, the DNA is TGTGCCTGTGACTCCCTTACTGGGGGATACTCTCTGACAGCACAACTCTTCTTT. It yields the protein CACDSLTGGYSLTAQLFF.

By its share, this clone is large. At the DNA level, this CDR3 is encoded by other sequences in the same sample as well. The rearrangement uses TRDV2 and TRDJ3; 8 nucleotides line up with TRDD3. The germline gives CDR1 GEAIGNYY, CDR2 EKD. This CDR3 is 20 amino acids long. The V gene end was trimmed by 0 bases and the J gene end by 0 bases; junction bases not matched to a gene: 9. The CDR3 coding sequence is TGTGCCTGTGACACCGTACTGGGGGTCCTTGACTCCTGGGACACCCGACAGATGTTTTTC. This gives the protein CACDTVLGVLDSWDTRQMFF.

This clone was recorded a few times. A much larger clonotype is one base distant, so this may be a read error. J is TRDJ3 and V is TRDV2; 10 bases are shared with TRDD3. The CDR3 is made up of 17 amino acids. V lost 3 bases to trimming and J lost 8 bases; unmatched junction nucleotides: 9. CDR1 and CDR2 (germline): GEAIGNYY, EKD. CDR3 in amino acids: CACDLLGDPLHTRQMFF. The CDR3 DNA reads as TGTGCCTGTGACCTACTGGGGGATCCCCTCCACACCCGACAGATGTTTTTC.

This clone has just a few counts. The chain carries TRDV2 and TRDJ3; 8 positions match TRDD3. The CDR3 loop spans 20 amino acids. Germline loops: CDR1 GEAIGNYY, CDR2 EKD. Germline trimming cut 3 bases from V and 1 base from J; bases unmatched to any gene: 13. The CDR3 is CACDYTGGGPPSWDTRQMFF. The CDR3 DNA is TGTGCCTGTGACTATACTGGGGGGGGCCCTCCTTCCTGGGACACCCGACAGATGTTTTTC.